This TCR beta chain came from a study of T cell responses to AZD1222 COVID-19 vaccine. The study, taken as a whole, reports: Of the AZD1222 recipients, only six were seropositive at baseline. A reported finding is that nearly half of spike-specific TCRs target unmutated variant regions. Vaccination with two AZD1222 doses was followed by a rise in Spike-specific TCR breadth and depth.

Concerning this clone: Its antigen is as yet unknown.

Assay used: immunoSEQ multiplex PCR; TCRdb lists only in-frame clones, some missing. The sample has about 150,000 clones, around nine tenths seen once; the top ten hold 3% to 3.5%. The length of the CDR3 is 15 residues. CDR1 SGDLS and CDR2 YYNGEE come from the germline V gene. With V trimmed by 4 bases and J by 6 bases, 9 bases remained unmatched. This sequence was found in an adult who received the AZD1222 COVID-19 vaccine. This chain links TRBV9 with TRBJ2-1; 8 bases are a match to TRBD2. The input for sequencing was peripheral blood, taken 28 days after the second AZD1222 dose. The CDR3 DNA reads TGTGCCAGCAGCCCGTGGGTAGCGGGGTCCAATGAGCAGTTCTTC. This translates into CASSPWVAGSNEQFF.